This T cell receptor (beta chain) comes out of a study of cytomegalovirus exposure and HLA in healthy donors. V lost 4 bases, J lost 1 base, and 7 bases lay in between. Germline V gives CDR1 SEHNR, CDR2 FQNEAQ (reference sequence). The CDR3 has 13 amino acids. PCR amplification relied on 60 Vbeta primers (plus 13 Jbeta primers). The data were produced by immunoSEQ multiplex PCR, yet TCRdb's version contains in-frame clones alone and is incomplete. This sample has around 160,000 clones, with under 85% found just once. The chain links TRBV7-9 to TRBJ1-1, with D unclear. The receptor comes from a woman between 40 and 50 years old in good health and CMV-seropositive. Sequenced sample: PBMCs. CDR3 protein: CASSSRWNTEAFF. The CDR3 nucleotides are TGTGCCAGCAGCTCCAGGTGGAACACTGAAGCTTTCTTT. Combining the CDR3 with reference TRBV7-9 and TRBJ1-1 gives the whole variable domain DTGVSQNPRHKITKRGQNVTFRCDPISEHNRLYWYRQTLGQGPEFLTYFQNEAQLEKSRLLSDRFSAERPKGSFSTLEIQRTEQGDSAMYLCASSSRWNTEAFFGQGTRLTVV.